This record concerns one T cell receptor beta chain sequence. Germline V gene lookup returns CDR1 LGHNA and CDR2 YSLEER. With V trimmed by 4 bases and J by 2 bases, 3 bases remained unmatched. The length of the CDR3 is 17 residues. Libraries were prepared by immunoSEQ multiplex PCR; TCRdb keeps only in-frame clonotypes and omits some of them. The data show about 150,000 clones, with 80% to 85% seen just once and roughly 4.9% held by the top ten. This sample was taken from a study of blood T cell repertoires in COVID-19. Material for sequencing was PBMCs or T cells enriched from blood (not recorded which). This chain uses TRBV4-3 with TRBJ2-6; 12 positions match TRBD2. This TCR derives from a man aged 65 to 79 who had been exposed to COVID-19. CDR3 coding DNA: TGCGCCAGCAGCCCTAGCGGGGGGGCGGCTGGGGCCAACGTCCTGACTTTC. Its protein product is CASSPSGGAAGANVLTF.